This T cell receptor (beta chain) stems from a study of vaccination and CD4 T cells after COVID-19 (dated by TCRdb to the early 2020s). Turning to the overall study: The convalescent cohort included six males and four females, with two Hispanic individuals, seven Caucasians, two Asians and one multiracial person. The time from the second vaccine dose to post-vaccine blood sampling had a median of roughly 70 days and ranged from roughly 12 to 241 days. Control cultures used a CEFX viral epitope pool as positive control, an HIV-1 Nef peptide pool as negative control, or no peptide. For stimulating the cultures, overlapping spike peptide pools were used, derived from SARS-CoV-2 as well as from the common cold coronaviruses HCoV-NL63, HCoV-OC43 and HCoV-229E. Post-COVID blood samples were collected from convalescent patients a median of approximately 100 days after diagnosis, with a range of about 30 to 180 days. In an earlier paper using these donors, memory CD4+ T cell crossreactivity between SARS-CoV-2 and common cold coronavirus spike proteins was assessed at the TCR clonotype level. In 10 COVID-19 convalescent patients and a few infection-naive healthy vaccine recipients, researchers compared the spike-specific CD4+ TCR repertoire from before mRNA vaccination with the repertoire from after. Each participant got two doses of either the Pfizer-BioNTech BNT162b2 vaccine (n=8) or the Moderna mRNA-1273 vaccine (n=2). Study-wide findings and limitations: Only a relatively small number of convalescent patients were included in the study, and early timepoints following natural infection were not analyzed. Among convalescent patients, a median roughly 90% of the SARS-CoV-2-reactive clones seen after vaccination appeared only after vaccination, which suggests priming specific to the vaccine. In convalescent patients, nearly all vaccine-specific clones (304 of 307) were found to be mono-reactive for SARS-CoV-2 spike rather than cross-reactive with common cold coronaviruses. The median number of SARS-CoV-2-reactive clonotypes rose from fewer than 25 after infection to roughly 38 after vaccination, but the change was not significant.

What this sample's treatment or condition label stands for: roughly 10-day PBMC culture with coronavirus spike peptide pools or control peptides (ViraFEST assay). CD4+ T cells from unexposed donors were collected before the COVID-19 pandemic (2011-2018). The ViraFEST assay, used in the study, expanded antigen-specific T cells with peptide pools and then identified the expanded clonotypes through TCR sequencing. Each well held more than 1.5 million PBMCs cultured in IMDM containing roughly 5.5% human AB serum and roughly 10 IU/ml IL-2, with about 10 ug/ml peptide pools added. On days 3 and 7, half of the culture medium was replaced with fresh IL-2-containing medium. After 9 to 10 days of culture, CD4+ T cells were isolated by negative selection using the EasySep CD4+ T cell isolation kit. As cell number allowed, CD4+ T cells from unexposed donors were tested for reactivity to SARS-CoV-2 S and N and to four common cold coronavirus spike pools. Ficoll-Paque Plus gradient centrifugation was used to isolate PBMCs from whole blood, and the isolated PBMCs were then either used fresh or cryopreserved at -140C. In general, triplicate wells were set up for every culture condition. The leukapheresis product used for the unexposed donors was purchased from a commercial source.

Libraries were constructed by PCR. At the Johns Hopkins FTIC core, DNA from the cultured CD4+ T cells underwent TCR sequencing with the Oncomine TCR Beta short-read assay. The QIAamp micro DNA kit was used to extract genomic DNA from the cultured CD4+ T cells. The Oncomine TCR Beta libraries from cultured CD4+ T cells were pooled using unique dual indexes and then sequenced on an Illumina iSeq 100. As for the authors' bioinformatics: Non-productive sequences were removed, and CDR3s that did not start with C, did not end with F or W, or were shorter than 7 amino acids were discarded. The MANAFEST web application was used to identify antigen-specific clonotypes by comparing peptide-stimulated wells against reference wells and other culture wells. An FDR below 0.05, an odds ratio above 5, and a productive frequency above 0.1% in at least two of three replicate wells were required for clones to be considered positive. A clonotype was classed as cross-reactive if the clonotype showed significant expansion both in SARS-CoV-2 spike wells and in at least one common cold coronavirus spike condition. Levenshtein distances (stringdist) and unrooted phylogenetic trees (ape) in R version 3.6.1 were used to assess CDR3 homology. The public reads were reanalyzed by TCRdb: fastp trimming at Q25, MiXCR alignment, in-frame beta chains only. Each CDR3 protein appears once, grouped with its most common genes and DNA. TCRdb, not the authors, supplied the V and J calls. This sample is represented by about 7,200 distinct CDR3 sequences; under 65% of them were singletons. Around 42% of the sample is in the top ten clones.

The germline V gene (reference sequence) yields LNHDA for CDR1 and SQIVND for CDR2. From its cysteine to its phenylalanine, the CDR3 spans 16 amino acids. Only the CDR3 portion is preserved as DNA: 48 bases, with reading frame beginning at the first base. The trim is 1 base for V and 5 bases for J, with a gap of 14 bases between the germline ends. Concerning this clonotype: No cognate antigen has been identified for it. Base-call qualities are not available, and no considerably larger clone is one nucleotide away.

The sample was CD4+ T cells from blood, cultured in vitro. This TCR was sampled from a human donor in good health. The rearranged chain carries TRBV19 and TRBJ2-2; tentative D gene TRBD1, with 6 bases matching. The DNA sequence is as follows: TGTGCCAGTAGTATAGTGATGGGGGCGCAGACCGGGGAGCTGTTTTTT. This yields the protein CASSIVMGAQTGELFF.